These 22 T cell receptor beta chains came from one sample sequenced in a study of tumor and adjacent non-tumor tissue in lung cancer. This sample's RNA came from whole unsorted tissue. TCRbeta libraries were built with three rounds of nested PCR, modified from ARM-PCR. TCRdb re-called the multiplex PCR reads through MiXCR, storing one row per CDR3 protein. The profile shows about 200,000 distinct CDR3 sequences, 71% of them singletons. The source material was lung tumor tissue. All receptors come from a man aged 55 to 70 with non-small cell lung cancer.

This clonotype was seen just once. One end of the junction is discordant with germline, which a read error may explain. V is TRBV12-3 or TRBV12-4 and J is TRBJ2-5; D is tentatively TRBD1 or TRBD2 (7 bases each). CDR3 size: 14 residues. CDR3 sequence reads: CASSPSTGRETQNF. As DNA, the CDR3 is TGTGCTAGCAGTCCATCGACAGGGCGGGAGACCCAGAACTTC.

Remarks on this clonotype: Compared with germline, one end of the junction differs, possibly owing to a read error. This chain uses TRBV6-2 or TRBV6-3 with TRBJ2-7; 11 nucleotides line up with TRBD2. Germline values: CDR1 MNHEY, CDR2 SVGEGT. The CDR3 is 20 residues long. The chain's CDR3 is CASRQPPSSGRPASSYEQHF. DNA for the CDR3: TGTGCCAGCAGACAACCACCCTCTAGCGGGAGGCCGGCTAGCTCCTACGAGCAGCACTTC.

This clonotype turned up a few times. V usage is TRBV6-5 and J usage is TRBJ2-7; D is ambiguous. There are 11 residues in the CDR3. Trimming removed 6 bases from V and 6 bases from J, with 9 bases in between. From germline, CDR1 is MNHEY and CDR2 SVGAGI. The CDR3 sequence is CASRRHGEQYF. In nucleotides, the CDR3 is TGTGCCAGCAGACGACATGGCGAGCAGTACTTC.

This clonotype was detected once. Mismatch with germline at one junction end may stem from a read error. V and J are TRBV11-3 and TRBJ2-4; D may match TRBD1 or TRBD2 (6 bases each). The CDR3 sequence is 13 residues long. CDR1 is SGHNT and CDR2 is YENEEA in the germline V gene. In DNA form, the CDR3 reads TGTACCAGCAGGGCCGCGGGGACAAACATTCGGTACTTC. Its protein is CTSRAAGTNIRYF.

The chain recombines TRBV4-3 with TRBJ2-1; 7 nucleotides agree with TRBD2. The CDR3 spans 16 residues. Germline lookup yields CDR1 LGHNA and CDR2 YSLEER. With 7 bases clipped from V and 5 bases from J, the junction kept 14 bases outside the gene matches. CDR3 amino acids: CASNQNRDYQDNEQFF. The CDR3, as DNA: TGCGCCAGCAATCAAAACCGGGACTACCAAGACAATGAGCAGTTCTTC.

This chain's CDR3 is CASSIHGSPTGELFF. CDR3 nucleotides: TGTGCCAGCAGCATCCACGGGAGCCCCACCGGGGAGCTGTTTTTT. The chain employs TRBV28 and TRBJ2-2; TRBD2 might be the D (6 bases). Deletions cut 6 bases from V and 4 bases from J, with 15 bases between. The CDR3 spans 15 residues. In germline, CDR1 is MDHEN, CDR2 SYDVKM.

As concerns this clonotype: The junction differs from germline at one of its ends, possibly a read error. The DNA for the CDR3 is TGTGCCAGCAGCCACCTCGAGACTAGCGGGAGCCAAGAGACCCAGGACTTC. Translated, it gives CASSHLETSGSQETQDF. V usage is TRBV4-2 and J usage is TRBJ2-5; 12 bases match TRBD2. CDR1 is LGHNA and CDR2 is YNFKEQ in the germline V gene. This CDR3 has 17 residues.

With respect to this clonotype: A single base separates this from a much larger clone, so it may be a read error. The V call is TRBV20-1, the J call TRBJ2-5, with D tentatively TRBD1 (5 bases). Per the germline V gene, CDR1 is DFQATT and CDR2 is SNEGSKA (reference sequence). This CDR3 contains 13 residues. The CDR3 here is CSVRLSTQGTQYF. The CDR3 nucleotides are TGCAGTGTTAGACTCTCGACCCAGGGGACCCAGTACTTC.

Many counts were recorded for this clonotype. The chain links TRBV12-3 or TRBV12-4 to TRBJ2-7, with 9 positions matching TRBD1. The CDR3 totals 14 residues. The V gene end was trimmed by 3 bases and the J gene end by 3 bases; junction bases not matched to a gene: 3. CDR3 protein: CASSFDRGVYEQYF. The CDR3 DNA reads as TGTGCCAGCAGTTTCGACAGGGGGGTCTACGAGCAGTACTTC.

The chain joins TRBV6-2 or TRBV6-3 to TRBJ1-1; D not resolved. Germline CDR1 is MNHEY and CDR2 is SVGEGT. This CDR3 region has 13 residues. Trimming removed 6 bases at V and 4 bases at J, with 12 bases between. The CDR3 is CASSRDWGTEAFF. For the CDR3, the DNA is TGTGCCAGCAGCCGTGATTGGGGCACTGAAGCTTTCTTT.

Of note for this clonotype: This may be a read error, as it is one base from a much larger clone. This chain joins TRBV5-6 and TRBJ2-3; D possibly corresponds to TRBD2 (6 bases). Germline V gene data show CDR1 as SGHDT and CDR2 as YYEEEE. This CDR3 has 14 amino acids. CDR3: CASSLVGGGDTHYF. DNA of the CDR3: TGTGCCAGCAGCTTGGTCGGGGGAGGAGATACGCACTATTTT.

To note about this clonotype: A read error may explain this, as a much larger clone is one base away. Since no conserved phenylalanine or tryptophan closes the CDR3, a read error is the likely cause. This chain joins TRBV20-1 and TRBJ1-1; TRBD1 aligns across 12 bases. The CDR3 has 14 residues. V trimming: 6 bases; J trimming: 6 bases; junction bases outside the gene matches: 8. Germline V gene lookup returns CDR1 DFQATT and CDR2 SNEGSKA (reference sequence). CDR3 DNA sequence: TGCAGTGCCCCTGCGGGACAGGGGGCCTCTGAAGCTTTCTCT. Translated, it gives CSAPAGQGASEAFS.

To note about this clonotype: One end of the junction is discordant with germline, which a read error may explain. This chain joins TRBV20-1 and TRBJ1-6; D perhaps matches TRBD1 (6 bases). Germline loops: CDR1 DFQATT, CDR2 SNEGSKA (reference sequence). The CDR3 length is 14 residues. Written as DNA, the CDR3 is TGCAATGCTAGATGGGGACAAGGCAATTCACCCCTCCACTTT. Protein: CNARWGQGNSPLHF.

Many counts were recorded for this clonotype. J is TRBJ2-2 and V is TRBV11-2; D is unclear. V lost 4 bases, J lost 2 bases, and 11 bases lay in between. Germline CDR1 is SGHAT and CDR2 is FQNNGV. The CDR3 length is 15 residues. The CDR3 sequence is CASSSVGINTGELFF. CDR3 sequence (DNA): TGTGCCAGCAGCTCAGTGGGTATAAACACCGGGGAGCTGTTTTTT.

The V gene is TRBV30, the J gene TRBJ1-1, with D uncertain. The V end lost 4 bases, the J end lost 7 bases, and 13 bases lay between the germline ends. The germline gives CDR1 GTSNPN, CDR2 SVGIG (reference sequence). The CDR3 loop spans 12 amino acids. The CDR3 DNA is TGTGCCTGGAAAGAAATGAGAAATGAAGCTTTCTTT. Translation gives CAWKEMRNEAFF. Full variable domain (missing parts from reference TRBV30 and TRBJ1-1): SQTIHQWPATLVQPVGSPLSLECTVEGTSNPNLYWYRQAAGRGLQLLFYSVGIGQISSEVPQNLSASRPQDRQFILSSKKLLLSDSGFYLCAWKEMRNEAFFGQGTRLTVV.

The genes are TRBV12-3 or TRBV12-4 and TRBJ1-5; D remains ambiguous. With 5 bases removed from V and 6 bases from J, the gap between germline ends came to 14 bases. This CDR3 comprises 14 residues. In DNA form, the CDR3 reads TGTGCCAGCAGTGTAAACCTTACTCGTCAGCCCCAGCATTTT. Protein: CASSVNLTRQPQHF.

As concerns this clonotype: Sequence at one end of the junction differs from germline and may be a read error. The CDR3 reads CASSNMGPQIEALF. For the CDR3, the DNA is TGTGCCAGCAGTAACATGGGACCTCAAATTGAAGCTTTATTT. J is TRBJ1-1 and V is TRBV12-3 or TRBV12-4; D is possibly TRBD1 (5 bases). This CDR3 has 14 residues.

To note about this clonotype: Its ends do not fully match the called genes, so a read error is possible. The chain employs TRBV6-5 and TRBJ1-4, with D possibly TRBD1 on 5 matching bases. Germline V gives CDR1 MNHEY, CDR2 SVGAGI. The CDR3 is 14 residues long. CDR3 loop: CASSYRQINEILLF. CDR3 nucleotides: TGTGCCAGCAGTTACCGACAGATTAATGAAATACTGCTTTTT.

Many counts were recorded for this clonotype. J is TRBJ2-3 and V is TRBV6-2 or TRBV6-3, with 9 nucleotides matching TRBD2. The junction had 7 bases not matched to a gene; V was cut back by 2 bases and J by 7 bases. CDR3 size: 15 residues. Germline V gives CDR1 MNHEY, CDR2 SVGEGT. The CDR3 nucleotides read TGTGCCAGCAGTTACCAAGCGGGAGGATCGAATACGCAGTATTTT. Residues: CASSYQAGGSNTQYF.

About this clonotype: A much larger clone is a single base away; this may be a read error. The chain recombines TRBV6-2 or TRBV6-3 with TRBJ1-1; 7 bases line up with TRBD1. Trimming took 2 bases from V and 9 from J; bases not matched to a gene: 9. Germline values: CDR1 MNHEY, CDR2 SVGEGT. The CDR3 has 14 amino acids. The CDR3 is CASSYDDRARQAFF. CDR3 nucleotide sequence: TGTGCCAGCAGTTACGATGACAGGGCCCGGCAAGCTTTCTTT.

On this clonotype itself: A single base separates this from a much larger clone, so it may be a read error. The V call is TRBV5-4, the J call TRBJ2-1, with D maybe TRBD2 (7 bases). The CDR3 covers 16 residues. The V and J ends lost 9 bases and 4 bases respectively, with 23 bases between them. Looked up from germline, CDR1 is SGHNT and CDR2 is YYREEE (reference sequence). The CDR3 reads CATQRGGPHSYNEQFF. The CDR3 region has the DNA TGTGCCACCCAAAGGGGGGGGCCCCACTCTTACAATGAGCAGTTCTTC.

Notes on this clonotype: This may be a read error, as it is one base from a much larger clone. The CDR3 DNA reads as TGCGCCACCAGCCAAGAACAGGTTGGGTACGAGCAGTACTTC. This translates into CATSQEQVGYEQYF. The V and J genes are TRBV4-1 and TRBJ2-7; TRBD1 might be the D (5 bases). The CDR3 runs to 14 residues. From germline, CDR1 is MGHRA and CDR2 YSYEKL.